A selection of T cell receptor beta chains follows, all from one sample in a study of T cell responses to AZD1222 COVID-19 vaccine. Here immunoSEQ multiplex PCR was the method, and the copy in TCRdb shows in-frame clones only, minus some. The sample yields tens of thousands of clones, about four fifths seen once. Material: peripheral blood, obtained 28 days after the second AZD1222 dose. The receptors originated from an adult who received the AZD1222 COVID-19 vaccine. Both conserved end residues are part of each CDR3. The D gene is left open where the match is weak. Size is stated for part of the rows, as once, few or many counts, or as a class when the clone is expanded.

v_call: TRBV5-4
j_call: TRBJ2-2
clone_size: .
d_call: TRBD1
cdr3_nt: TGTGCCAGCAGCCGAAGACAGGGGGACACCGGGGAGCTGTTTTTT
cdr3_aa: CASSRRQGDTGELFF

v_call: TRBV6-1
j_call: TRBJ2-7
clone_size: .
d_call: TRBD1
cdr3_nt: TGTGCCAGCAGTGTAAGGTCCCGGACAGGGGGACCCTACGAGCAGTACTTC
cdr3_aa: CASSVRSRTGGPYEQYF

v_call: TRBV4-1
j_call: TRBJ2-3
clone_size: .
d_call: .
cdr3_nt: TGCGCCAGCAGCCAGTACCAGGGAGAGGGCACAGATACGCAGTATTTT
cdr3_aa: CASSQYQGEGTDTQYF

v_call: TRBV12-2
j_call: TRBJ2-7
clone_size: .
d_call: .
cdr3_nt: TGTGCAAGTCCCGGGGGCTCAAGTTGGGGACAGGGCCCTCGACCCTACGAGCAGTACTTC
cdr3_aa: CASPGGSSWGQGPRPYEQYF

v_call: TRBV6-6
j_call: TRBJ2-2
clone_size: .
d_call: .
cdr3_nt: TGTGCCAGCAAGGGGGGGGCGAACACCGGGGAGCTGTTTTTT
cdr3_aa: CASKGGANTGELFF

v_call: TRBV9
j_call: TRBJ2-6
clone_size: .
d_call: .
cdr3_nt: TGTGCCAGCAGTCAAGGGGACTCTGGGGCCAACGTCCTGACTTTC
cdr3_aa: CASSQGDSGANVLTF

v_call: TRBV28
j_call: TRBJ1-1
clone_size: .
d_call: .
cdr3_nt: TGTGCCAGCAGTTTAAGCGTCCAGGGGACTGAAGCTTTCTTT
cdr3_aa: CASSLSVQGTEAFF

v_call: TRBV30
j_call: TRBJ1-2
clone_size: .
d_call: TRBD1
cdr3_nt: TGTGCCTGGAGTGGTTTGACAGGGCAGGATGGCTACACCTTC
cdr3_aa: CAWSGLTGQDGYTF

v_call: TRBV12-5
j_call: TRBJ1-5
clone_size: .
d_call: .
cdr3_nt: TGTGCTAGTGGTTTGGTGGGTAATCAGCCCCAGCATTTT
cdr3_aa: CASGLVGNQPQHF

v_call: TRBV5-1
j_call: TRBJ1-1
clone_size: .
d_call: TRBD1
cdr3_nt: TGCGCCAGCAGCGAACCGGGACAGGGTGAAGCTTTCTTT
cdr3_aa: CASSEPGQGEAFF

v_call: TRBV21-1
j_call: TRBJ1-2
clone_size: .
d_call: .
cdr3_nt: TGTGCCAGCAGCAAACTCCCGGGACAGTCAACTAGCCGCTATGGCTACACCTTC
cdr3_aa: CASSKLPGQSTSRYGYTF

v_call: TRBV14
j_call: TRBJ2-7
clone_size: .
d_call: TRBD2
cdr3_nt: TGTGCCAGCAGCCAAGACCCACGGGGGGGGACGTCCGGATCCTACGAGCAGTACTTC
cdr3_aa: CASSQDPRGGTSGSYEQYF

v_call: TRBV25-1
j_call: TRBJ1-5
clone_size: .
d_call: TRBD1
cdr3_nt: TGTGCCAGCAGTGAGCCGGGACAGGGAATCAATCAGCCCCAGCATTTT
cdr3_aa: CASSEPGQGINQPQHF

v_call: TRBV3-1/TRBV3-2
j_call: TRBJ2-1
clone_size: .
d_call: TRBD1
cdr3_nt: TGTGCCAGCAGCCAAGAACGGGGACAGTTCGTCGACAATGAGCAGTTCTTC
cdr3_aa: CASSQERGQFVDNEQFF

v_call: TRBV7-2
j_call: TRBJ1-6
clone_size: .
d_call: TRBD1
cdr3_nt: TGTGCCAGCAGCTTAGCGGCCAGGGGGAATTCACCCCTCCACTTT
cdr3_aa: CASSLAARGNSPLHF

v_call: TRBV6-5
j_call: TRBJ2-5
clone_size: few
d_call: TRBD2
cdr3_nt: TGTGCCAGCAGTTACTCTGGCGGGGGGAGAAAAGAGACCCAGTACTTC
cdr3_aa: CASSYSGGGRKETQYF

v_call: TRBV5-1
j_call: TRBJ2-5
clone_size: .
d_call: .
cdr3_nt: TGCGCCAGCAGCTTATCTAGTCACGAGACCCAGTACTTC
cdr3_aa: CASSLSSHETQYF

v_call: TRBV12-1
j_call: TRBJ1-5
clone_size: .
d_call: .
cdr3_nt: TGTGCCAGCAGGCTCCCCGGACAGAATAGCAATCAGCCCCAGCATTTT
cdr3_aa: CASRLPGQNSNQPQHF

v_call: TRBV6-5
j_call: TRBJ1-2
clone_size: few
d_call: .
cdr3_nt: TGTGCCAGCAGTTACGGGATCGGAGGCGGCTACACCTTC
cdr3_aa: CASSYGIGGGYTF

v_call: TRBV4-1
j_call: TRBJ2-3
clone_size: .
d_call: .
cdr3_nt: TGCGCCAGCAGCCAAGAAAAGGGGGCAGATACGCAGTATTTT
cdr3_aa: CASSQEKGADTQYF

v_call: TRBV15
j_call: TRBJ2-7
clone_size: .
d_call: .
cdr3_nt: TGTGCCACCAGCAGATCTGTCGCCTCGGGGAACGAGCAGTACTTC
cdr3_aa: CATSRSVASGNEQYF

v_call: TRBV24-1
j_call: TRBJ2-2
clone_size: many
d_call: .
cdr3_nt: TGTGCCACCAGTGATGTCGGCAGCGGAGACACCGGGGAGCTGTTTTTT
cdr3_aa: CATSDVGSGDTGELFF

v_call: TRBV5-4
j_call: TRBJ2-7
clone_size: .
d_call: TRBD1
cdr3_nt: TGTGCCAGCAGCGTCGACAGGGGGCTGGGAGAGCAGTACTTC
cdr3_aa: CASSVDRGLGEQYF

v_call: TRBV19
j_call: TRBJ1-5
clone_size: .
d_call: TRBD1
cdr3_nt: TGTGCCAGTAGTATCATGGGGGACAGGAATCAGCCCCAGCATTTT
cdr3_aa: CASSIMGDRNQPQHF

v_call: TRBV7-9
j_call: TRBJ2-7
clone_size: .
d_call: .
cdr3_nt: TGTGCCAGCAGCCTGCAGGGGAGTAGCGAGCAGTACTTC
cdr3_aa: CASSLQGSSEQYF

v_call: TRBV30
j_call: TRBJ1-3
clone_size: .
d_call: .
cdr3_nt: TGTGCCTGGAGTGTACTAGGTGGCAGGGATGGAAACACCATATATTTT
cdr3_aa: CAWSVLGGRDGNTIYF

v_call: TRBV18
j_call: TRBJ2-5
clone_size: .
d_call: .
cdr3_nt: TGTGCCAGCTCACCACGGGCGGGGGAGACCCAGTACTTC
cdr3_aa: CASSPRAGETQYF

v_call: TRBV5-4
j_call: TRBJ1-5
clone_size: .
d_call: .
cdr3_nt: TGTGCCAGCAGCTTGGACAGCAATCAGCCCCAGCATTTT
cdr3_aa: CASSLDSNQPQHF

v_call: TRBV2
j_call: TRBJ1-2
clone_size: .
d_call: TRBD1
cdr3_nt: TGTGCCAGCAGCGAGGGACAGGGGGCTATCTATGGCTACACCTTC
cdr3_aa: CASSEGQGAIYGYTF

v_call: TRBV9
j_call: TRBJ1-5
clone_size: .
d_call: .
cdr3_nt: TGTGCCAGCAGCCGGACACCAAATAGCAATCAGCCCCAGCATTTT
cdr3_aa: CASSRTPNSNQPQHF

v_call: TRBV3-1/TRBV3-2
j_call: TRBJ2-4
clone_size: .
d_call: .
cdr3_nt: TGTGCCAGCAGCCAAGTCGGGGGACCCCAGAACATTCAGTACTTC
cdr3_aa: CASSQVGGPQNIQYF

v_call: TRBV5-4
j_call: TRBJ2-7
clone_size: .
d_call: .
cdr3_nt: TGTGCCAGCAGCTTTCTAGTAGAGGAGCAGTACTTC
cdr3_aa: CASSFLVEEQYF

v_call: TRBV19
j_call: TRBJ2-7
clone_size: .
d_call: TRBD1
cdr3_nt: TGTGCCAGTAGCAGGACAGGGTCCGAGCAGTACTTC
cdr3_aa: CASSRTGSEQYF

v_call: TRBV7-2
j_call: TRBJ1-1
clone_size: .
d_call: .
cdr3_nt: TGTGCCAGCAGCTTATTGAACACTGAAGCTTTCTTT
cdr3_aa: CASSLLNTEAFF

v_call: TRBV6-5
j_call: TRBJ1-6
clone_size: .
d_call: TRBD1
cdr3_nt: TGTGCCAGCAGCCTCAGGGGGCCGGATAATTCACCCCTCCACTTT
cdr3_aa: CASSLRGPDNSPLHF

v_call: TRBV11-3
j_call: TRBJ2-3
clone_size: once
d_call: .
cdr3_nt: TGTGCCAGCAGCCCGACGGGCGGGGTTCCAGATACGCAGTATTTT
cdr3_aa: CASSPTGGVPDTQYF

v_call: TRBV19
j_call: TRBJ2-5
clone_size: .
d_call: .
cdr3_nt: TGTGCCAGTAGTATGATTAGGGCAGAGACCCAGTACTTC
cdr3_aa: CASSMIRAETQYF

v_call: TRBV4-2
j_call: TRBJ1-4
clone_size: .
d_call: TRBD1
cdr3_nt: TGTGCCAGCAGCCAAGACTTCGGGCAGGGGGCGGGAAAACTGTTTTTT
cdr3_aa: CASSQDFGQGAGKLFF

v_call: TRBV4-1
j_call: TRBJ2-5
clone_size: .
d_call: TRBD2
cdr3_nt: TGCGCCAGCAGACATGCGGGGGGAAAAGAGACCCAGTACTTC
cdr3_aa: CASRHAGGKETQYF

v_call: TRBV12-3/TRBV12-4
j_call: TRBJ1-5
clone_size: .
d_call: .
cdr3_nt: TGTGCCAGCAGTTTAGAGGCTCAGCCCCAGCATTTT
cdr3_aa: CASSLEAQPQHF

v_call: TRBV7-9
j_call: TRBJ1-1
clone_size: few
d_call: .
cdr3_nt: TGTGCCAGCAGCGCCGCAGACACCGACACTGAAGCTTTCTTT
cdr3_aa: CASSAADTDTEAFF

v_call: TRBV29-1
j_call: TRBJ1-4
clone_size: .
d_call: .
cdr3_nt: TGCAGCGTTGAAGTTTCCCGACAGACAACTAATGAAAAACTGTTTTTT
cdr3_aa: CSVEVSRQTTNEKLFF

v_call: TRBV3-1/TRBV3-2
j_call: TRBJ1-1
clone_size: .
d_call: .
cdr3_nt: TGTGCCAGCAGCCAAGATCTTAACGAAGCTTTCTTT
cdr3_aa: CASSQDLNEAFF

v_call: TRBV11-2
j_call: TRBJ1-5
clone_size: .
d_call: .
cdr3_nt: TGTGCCAGCAGCTTTGCCCCCGGTCAGCCCCAGCATTTT
cdr3_aa: CASSFAPGQPQHF

v_call: TRBV29-1
j_call: TRBJ1-1
clone_size: once
d_call: .
cdr3_nt: TGCAGCGTTCCAGGGCTGGGGAACACTGAAGCTTTCTTT
cdr3_aa: CSVPGLGNTEAFF

v_call: TRBV6-5
j_call: TRBJ1-1
clone_size: .
d_call: .
cdr3_nt: TGTGCCAGCAGTAAGGACCCCATGAACACTGAAGCTTTCTTT
cdr3_aa: CASSKDPMNTEAFF

v_call: TRBV5-4
j_call: TRBJ2-7
clone_size: .
d_call: .
cdr3_nt: TGTGCCAGCAGCTTGGTAGGGTTTCAATACGAGCAGTACTTC
cdr3_aa: CASSLVGFQYEQYF

v_call: TRBV6-4
j_call: TRBJ2-5
clone_size: many
d_call: TRBD2
cdr3_nt: TGTGCCAGCGGGCTAAGGGGACTAGCGGGGGACCAAGAGACCCAGTACTTC
cdr3_aa: CASGLRGLAGDQETQYF

v_call: TRBV6-5
j_call: TRBJ2-7
clone_size: medium-sized
d_call: .
cdr3_nt: TGTGCCAGCAGCAAAGGTCCCGACAGAGCCTACGAGCAGTACTTC
cdr3_aa: CASSKGPDRAYEQYF

v_call: TRBV5-1
j_call: TRBJ1-4
clone_size: .
d_call: .
cdr3_nt: TGCGCCAGCAGCTTGGGACGGGACAATGAAAAACTGTTTTTT
cdr3_aa: CASSLGRDNEKLFF

v_call: TRBV19
j_call: TRBJ1-6
clone_size: .
d_call: .
cdr3_nt: TGTGCCAGTAGTATAGCTGGGGTCAATTCACCCCTCCACTTT
cdr3_aa: CASSIAGVNSPLHF

v_call: TRBV5-1
j_call: TRBJ2-5
clone_size: .
d_call: TRBD2
cdr3_nt: TGCGCCAGCAGCCTTGGACTAGCGGGGGCAGAGACCCAGTACTTC
cdr3_aa: CASSLGLAGAETQYF

v_call: TRBV7-6
j_call: TRBJ1-6
clone_size: once
d_call: .
cdr3_nt: TGTGCCAGCAGCCTCGTCGATGGGGCCAATAATTCACCCCTCCACTTT
cdr3_aa: CASSLVDGANNSPLHF

v_call: TRBV6-5
j_call: TRBJ1-6
clone_size: once
d_call: .
cdr3_nt: TGTGCCAGCTTGGGCAGACGGGATAATTCACCCCTCCACTTT
cdr3_aa: CASLGRRDNSPLHF

v_call: TRBV4-1
j_call: TRBJ2-3
clone_size: .
d_call: .
cdr3_nt: TGCGCCAGCAGCCAAGATTTGCCTTCCAGGGGTACATATACGCAGTATTTT
cdr3_aa: CASSQDLPSRGTYTQYF

v_call: TRBV27
j_call: TRBJ2-1
clone_size: few
d_call: TRBD2
cdr3_nt: TGTGCCAGCAGTTTAGCGGGGGGAAATGAGCAGTTCTTC
cdr3_aa: CASSLAGGNEQFF

v_call: TRBV7-2
j_call: TRBJ2-1
clone_size: .
d_call: TRBD1
cdr3_nt: TGTGCCAGCAGCCAGCAGGGGGCGGACCCGCAGTTCTTC
cdr3_aa: CASSQQGADPQFF

v_call: TRBV4-2
j_call: TRBJ1-5
clone_size: .
d_call: .
cdr3_nt: TGTGCCAGCAGCCAAGAATGGGGCAATCAGCCCCAGCATTTT
cdr3_aa: CASSQEWGNQPQHF